This T cell receptor (beta chain) was sequenced during a study of blood T cell repertoires in COVID-19. Study as a whole: Acute and convalescent COVID-19 specimens originated in the United States, Italy and Spain. T cells, B-cell-depleted T cells, or PBMCs supplied cDNA or gDNA.

This clone was picked up a small number of times. The CDR3 is 14 amino acids. The germline V gene has CDR1 SGHRS and CDR2 YFSETQ. V lost 0 bases to trimming and J lost 7 bases, with 14 bases between them. In the authors' workflow: Estimates of nucleated cell counts were drawn from the amplification of reference gene primers. Profiling relied on immunoSEQ multiplex PCR, and the TCRdb table lists in-frame clones only, not all of them. The V and J calls and the clone size are those of that table, but D and trimming were determined from the DNA. The sample lists around 200,000 clones, approximately 83% occurring once.

Sequences were obtained from peripheral blood. The genes are TRBV5-1 and TRBJ2-7, with D possibly TRBD1 on 6 matching bases. The sequence was collected from a man aged 60-69 years with acute or convalescent COVID-19. The CDR3 reads CASSLGSGAGEQYF. The CDR3 coding sequence is TGCGCCAGCAGCTTGGGGTCAGGGGCCGGGGAGCAGTACTTC.